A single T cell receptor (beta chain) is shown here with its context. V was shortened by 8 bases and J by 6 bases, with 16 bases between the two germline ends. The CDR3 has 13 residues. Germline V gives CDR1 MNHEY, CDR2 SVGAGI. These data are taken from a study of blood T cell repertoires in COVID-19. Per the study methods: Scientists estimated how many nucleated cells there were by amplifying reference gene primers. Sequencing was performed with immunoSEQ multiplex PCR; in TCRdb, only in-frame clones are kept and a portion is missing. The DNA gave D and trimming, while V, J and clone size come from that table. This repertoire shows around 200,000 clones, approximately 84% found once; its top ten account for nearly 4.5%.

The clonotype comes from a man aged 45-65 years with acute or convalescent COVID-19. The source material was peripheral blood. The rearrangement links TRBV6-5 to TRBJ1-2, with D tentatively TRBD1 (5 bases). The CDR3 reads CASLGLGVDGYTF. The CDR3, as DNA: TGTGCCAGCCTGGGGCTAGGGGTTGATGGCTACACCTTC.